Listed below are T cell receptor beta chains from one sample, sequenced in a study of blood T cell repertoires in COVID-19. Only in-frame clones appear in the TCRdb table, and some are missing; sequencing was by immunoSEQ multiplex PCR. The table has roughly 200,000 clones, around nine tenths seen once. Sample: peripheral blood. These receptor sequences come from a man aged 55 to 70 who had recovered from COVID-19. Both conserved end residues are part of each CDR3. The D gene is left open where the match is weak. Clone size appears in some rows only: once, few, many, or a class for an expanded clone.

V	J	size	D	CDR3	DNA
TRBV24-1	TRBJ2-3	NA	TRBD2	CATSGFSGGSEDTQYF	TGTGCCACCAGTGGCTTTAGCGGGGGTTCCGAAGATACGCAGTATTTT
TRBV19	TRBJ2-5	NA	TRBD1	CATRTGQETQYF	TGTGCCACTCGGACAGGTCAAGAGACCCAGTACTTC
TRBV5-1	TRBJ2-6	NA	NA	CASRRGSGANVLTF	TGCGCCAGCCGCAGAGGCTCTGGGGCCAACGTCCTGACTTTC
TRBV10-3	TRBJ2-7	NA	TRBD1	CAIGQGINEQYF	TGTGCCATCGGACAGGGGATCAACGAGCAGTACTTC
TRBV28	TRBJ2-7	once	TRBD1	CASSTGGTEQYF	TGTGCCAGCAGTACAGGGGGCACCGAGCAGTACTTC
TRBV27	TRBJ2-2	NA	TRBD2	CASSLHSGRATGELFF	TGTGCCAGCAGTTTACATTCGGGGAGGGCTACCGGGGAGCTGTTTTTT
TRBV18	TRBJ2-3	NA	NA	CASSPISTDTQYF	TGTGCCAGCTCACCCATCAGCACAGATACGCAGTATTTT
TRBV28	TRBJ1-2	NA	NA	CASSLSWGEDGYTF	TGTGCCAGCAGTTTGTCATGGGGGGAGGATGGCTACACCTTC
TRBV5-4	TRBJ1-6	many	NA	CASSTLNSPLHF	TGTGCCAGCAGCACTTTAAATTCACCCCTCCACTTT
TRBV7-2	TRBJ2-2	NA	NA	CASRLDGGGGELFF	TGTGCCAGCAGGCTCGACGGCGGCGGCGGGGAGCTGTTTTTT
TRBV29-1	TRBJ1-5	NA	TRBD1	CSVSTGVSWGNQPQHF	TGCAGCGTTTCAACAGGGGTCTCATGGGGCAATCAGCCCCAGCATTTT
TRBV5-1	TRBJ1-2	NA	NA	CASSLEPGAGLGGYTF	TGCGCCAGCAGCTTGGAGCCAGGGGCGGGTCTGGGTGGCTACACCTTC
TRBV7-2	TRBJ1-2	NA	NA	CASSSFQGSGYTF	TGTGCCAGCAGTTCTTTCCAGGGCTCGGGCTACACCTTC
TRBV18	TRBJ2-7	NA	TRBD1	CASSTGQGNYEQYF	TGTGCCAGCTCCACAGGACAGGGAAATTACGAGCAGTACTTC
TRBV6-5	TRBJ2-7	NA	NA	CASYSGLLEQYF	TGTGCCAGCTACTCCGGACTTCTCGAGCAGTACTTC
TRBV14	TRBJ2-5	NA	TRBD2	CASSQDSGGRNWYF	TGTGCCAGCAGCCAAGATTCGGGAGGGAGGAATTGGTACTTC
TRBV18	TRBJ2-5	NA	NA	CASSPPSGETQYF	TGTGCCAGCTCACCACCGAGTGGTGAGACCCAGTACTTC
TRBV24-1	TRBJ2-3	NA	NA	CATSDASDRADTQYF	TGTGCCACCAGTGACGCTAGCGACAGGGCAGATACGCAGTATTTT
TRBV25-1	TRBJ2-1	NA	NA	CASSELKGAYNEQFF	TGTGCCAGCAGTGAATTGAAGGGGGCCTACAATGAGCAGTTCTTC
TRBV19	TRBJ2-1	NA	TRBD2	CASTLLAGGISDEQFF	TGTGCCAGTACCTTACTAGCGGGGGGGATTTCGGATGAGCAGTTCTTC
TRBV6-5	TRBJ2-2	NA	TRBD2	CASGTSGNTGELFF	TGTGCCAGCGGTACTAGCGGCAACACCGGGGAGCTGTTTTTT
TRBV5-1	TRBJ2-2	NA	NA	CASSALAGSGELFF	TGCGCCAGCAGCGCCCTTGCGGGAAGCGGGGAGCTGTTTTTT
TRBV7-6	TRBJ1-1	NA	NA	CASSLGANRVANTEAFF	TGTGCCAGCAGCTTGGGGGCGAACAGGGTTGCGAACACTGAAGCTTTCTTT
TRBV9	TRBJ2-5	NA	TRBD1	CASSFGTGQETQYF	TGTGCCAGCAGCTTTGGGACAGGGCAGGAGACCCAGTACTTC
TRBV21-1	TRBJ1-6	once	NA	CASSKSGQDNSPLHF	TGTGCCAGCAGCAAATCGGGACAAGATAATTCACCCCTCCACTTT
TRBV24-1	TRBJ2-7	once	NA	CARGPPAYEQYF	TGTGCCAGGGGGCCCCCCGCCTACGAGCAGTACTTC
TRBV28	TRBJ2-1	NA	NA	CASILDFSYNEQFF	TGTGCCAGCATCCTCGACTTCTCCTACAATGAGCAGTTCTTC
TRBV19	TRBJ2-1	NA	NA	CASSGQVTNEQFF	TGTGCCAGTAGCGGACAAGTAACCAATGAGCAGTTCTTC
TRBV7-3	TRBJ2-1	NA	TRBD2	CASSPRLEAGGVEQFF	TGTGCCAGCAGCCCCCGACTGGAGGCGGGAGGGGTTGAGCAGTTCTTC
TRBV4-2	TRBJ2-4	NA	NA	CASKAYSENIQYF	TGTGCCAGCAAAGCCTACAGTGAGAACATTCAGTACTTC
TRBV7-2	TRBJ2-1	NA	NA	CASSGFSYNEQFF	TGTGCCAGCTCAGGGTTTTCCTACAATGAGCAGTTCTTC
TRBV7-9	TRBJ1-2	NA	NA	CASSALRDTLYGYTF	TGTGCCAGCAGCGCTCTCCGGGACACCCTCTATGGCTACACCTTC
TRBV7-2	TRBJ2-7	NA	NA	CASSFGGAHGYEQYF	TGTGCCAGCAGCTTCGGAGGGGCCCACGGCTACGAGCAGTACTTC
TRBV7-8	TRBJ1-1	NA	TRBD1	CASSLGGTANTEAFF	TGTGCCAGCAGCTTAGGTGGGACAGCAAACACTGAAGCTTTCTTT
TRBV28	TRBJ1-6	NA	TRBD1	CASSPGTGRYSPLHF	TGTGCCAGCAGCCCCGGGACAGGGAGATATTCACCCCTCCACTTT
TRBV5-1	TRBJ2-2	NA	TRBD1	CASSRGQGVYTGELFF	TGCGCCAGCAGCAGAGGACAGGGGGTGTACACCGGGGAGCTGTTTTTT
TRBV19	TRBJ2-1	once	NA	CASSIEGSPFAGYNEQFF	TGTGCCAGTAGTATAGAGGGCAGTCCCTTCGCGGGCTACAATGAGCAGTTCTTC
TRBV7-9	TRBJ1-1	once	NA	CASSAGTSSEAFF	TGTGCCAGCAGCGCCGGGACAAGTTCTGAAGCTTTCTTT
TRBV3-1/TRBV3-2	TRBJ2-7	NA	NA	CASSQGTGRIYEQYF	TGTGCCAGCAGCCAGGGTACGGGGAGGATCTACGAGCAGTACTTC
TRBV18	TRBJ1-1	NA	TRBD1	CASSPPDRVNTEAFF	TGTGCCAGCTCACCCCCGGACAGGGTGAACACTGAAGCTTTCTTT
TRBV15	TRBJ1-2	NA	NA	CATSRVGLLSYGYTF	TGTGCCACCAGCAGAGTGGGTCTACTATCCTATGGCTACACCTTC